This T cell receptor beta chain was retrieved from a study of control samples from healthy donors and cancer patients. Clones were sequenced by immunoSEQ multiplex PCR, and TCRdb holds only the in-frame ones, with some missing. The profile covers about 130,000 clones, with around 92% appearing a single time and approximately 2.2% taken by the ten largest. This CDR3 contains 12 residues. Per germline, CDR1 SGHRS and CDR2 YFSETQ. The ends were cut back, 5 bases at V and 6 bases at J, with 9 bases in the middle. The specimen sequenced was blood. The rearrangement uses TRBV5-1 and TRBJ2-1; D unresolved. This receptor was taken from a woman in her forties or fifties in good health. The CDR3 coding sequence is TGCGCCAGCAGTGATAAGTTCAATGAGCAGTTCTTC. Its protein is CASSDKFNEQFF.